This TCR beta chain derives from a study of shared clonotypes between healthy human individuals. V lost 6 bases and J lost 5; bases outside the gene matches: 3. The CDR3 extends over 13 amino acids. Germline-derived CDR1 and CDR2 are MNHNS and SASEGT. In this sample, this clone turned up once. The antigen is unknown. Study findings and constraints: In four donors, about 5% of naive CD4 clonotypes appeared in common.

The repertoire was sequenced with immunoSEQ multiplex PCR; TCRdb's copy has only in-frame clones and lacks some. The top ten clones hold approximately 0.35% of a sample with around 2.5 million clones, approximately 93% of them seen once. The V gene is TRBV6-1, the J gene TRBJ2-1, with 8 bases fitting TRBD1. This sequence was found in a man aged 18 to 30 in good health. Some clones in this sample may be carry-over from other donors' samples. Material for sequencing was naive CD4+ T cells from PBMCs. Subset of the sample: CD45RA+ positively selected. The DNA of the CDR3 is TGTGCCAGCAGGACAGGGGCCAACAATGAGCAGTTCTTC. This sequence encodes CASRTGANNEQFF.